These 15 T cell receptor beta chains were all obtained from the same sample, sequenced in a study of lymphopenia after photon versus proton radiotherapy. Clones were read by immunoSEQ multiplex PCR, and TCRdb kept only the in-frame ones, dropping some. The table shows roughly 41,000 clones, with more than 75% occurring only once. The sample consisted of peripheral blood, taken from a patient treated with photon-based radiotherapy. The receptors come from a man aged 50 to 60 with gastric cancer.

The count of this clone is one. The chain employs TRBV5-6 and TRBJ1-1, with 8 bases fitting TRBD1. This CDR3 is 16 amino acids long. CDR1 and CDR2 (germline): SGHDT, YYEEEE. V lost 6 bases to trimming and J lost 3 bases; unmatched junction nucleotides: 13. The CDR3 sequence: CASILSIDRGDTEAFF. CDR3 nucleotides: TGTGCCAGCATCTTATCAATCGACAGGGGCGACACTGAAGCTTTCTTT.

The rearrangement links TRBV7-2 to TRBJ1-1, with TRBD1 as a possible D gene (5 bases). V lost 5 bases and J 0 bases, leaving 13 bases between the germline ends. Looked up from germline, CDR1 is SGHTA and CDR2 is FQGNSA. The CDR3 extends over 15 amino acids. The CDR3 sequence: CASSPQGNMNTEAFF. The DNA for the CDR3 is TGTGCCAGCAGCCCCCAGGGAAACATGAACACTGAAGCTTTCTTT.

This clone was observed a handful of times. The chain links TRBV5-1 to TRBJ2-2; 12 bases match TRBD1. V lost 4 bases, J lost 7 bases, and 11 bases stayed unmatched. The CDR3 runs to 17 residues. Germline CDR1 SGHRS, CDR2 YFSETQ. The CDR3 here is CASSRLPGTGGSGELFF. CDR3 bases: TGCGCCAGCAGCCGTTTACCCGGGACAGGGGGCAGCGGGGAGCTGTTTTTT.

The rearrangement links TRBV4-2 to TRBJ2-7; TRBD2 is a possible D gene (5 bases). V lost 1 base, J lost 2 bases, and 9 bases lay in between. Germline CDR1 reads LGHNA; CDR2 reads YNFKEQ. The CDR3 is 14 amino acids. CDR3 loop: CASSQVYGTYEQYF. The CDR3 DNA follows: TGTGCCAGCAGCCAAGTATACGGGACCTACGAGCAGTACTTC.

The rearrangement links TRBV6-6 to TRBJ2-3, with 8 bases fitting TRBD1. The V and J ends lost 6 bases and 4 bases, in that order; junction bases with no gene match: 9. This CDR3 spans 15 amino acids. Germline CDR1 and CDR2: MNHNY and SVGAGI (reference sequence). The DNA of the CDR3 is TGTGCCAGCAGCTTAAGACAGGGGAAGGCAGATACGCAGTATTTT. This codes for CASSLRQGKADTQYF.

The chain has TRBV19 and TRBJ2-7, with 7 bases lining up with TRBD2. After removal of 5 bases from V and 3 bases from J, the junction contained 19 bases not matched to a gene. CDR3 size: 18 residues. Germline CDR1 reads LNHDA; CDR2 reads SQIVND (reference sequence). CDR3 sequence (DNA): TGTGCCAGTAGTCCAGGACTAGTTAAACACTCCCAGGGCTACGAGCAGTACTTC. The encoded protein is CASSPGLVKHSQGYEQYF.

The V and J genes are TRBV18 and TRBJ2-2; no reliable D call. V was clipped by 2 bases and J by 3 bases, with 10 bases between them. CDR3 length equals 15 residues. Per the germline V gene, CDR1 is KGHSH and CDR2 is LQKENI. The CDR3 here is CASSPEMEYTGELFF. The CDR3 DNA is TGTGCCAGCTCACCAGAAATGGAATACACCGGGGAGCTGTTTTTT.

The chain has TRBV25-1 and TRBJ2-5, with D hard to call. Germline-derived CDR1 and CDR2 are MGHDK and SYGVNS. The CDR3 is 13 amino acids. V was trimmed by 4 bases and J by 0 bases, leaving 6 bases between them. CDR3 bases: TGTGCCAGCAGTGGAGCTAACCAAGAGACCCAGTACTTC. It is translated as CASSGANQETQYF.

V usage is TRBV7-2 and J usage is TRBJ2-1; D might be TRBD1 (5 bases). Germline values: CDR1 SGHTA, CDR2 FQGNSA. V was pared by 1 base and J by 3 bases, with 7 bases between. The CDR3 totals 14 residues. The CDR3 bases are TGTGCCAGCAGCTTAGGGGGCGACTACAATGAGCAGTTCTTC. Translating gives CASSLGGDYNEQFF.

The gene calls are TRBV6-5 and TRBJ2-3, with D possibly being TRBD2 (6 bases). V shed 4 bases and J shed 5 bases, with 10 bases lying between them. The germline gives CDR1 MNHEY, CDR2 SVGAGI. This CDR3 comprises 13 residues. Here the CDR3 DNA reads TGTGCCAGCAGTTCGCGGGGACTAGATACGCAGTATTTT. It is translated as CASSSRGLDTQYF.

V gene TRBV19 combines with J gene TRBJ1-5, with TRBD1 matching over 9 bases. The V gene end was trimmed by 3 bases and the J gene end by 0 bases; junction bases not matched to a gene: 6. Germline-derived CDR1 and CDR2 are LNHDA and SQIVND (reference sequence). The CDR3 runs 17 residues. CDR3 sequence (DNA): TGTGCCAGTAGTATGGGACAGGGAAGAAATAGCAATCAGCCCCAGCATTTT. Amino acid sequence: CASSMGQGRNSNQPQHF. The variable domain in full, completed from reference TRBV19 and TRBJ1-5, reads DGGITQSPKYLFRKEGQNVTLSCEQNLNHDAMYWYRQDPGQGLRLIYYSQIVNDFQKGDIAEGYSVSREKKESFPLTVTSAQKNPTAFYLCASSMGQGRNSNQPQHFGDGTRLSIL.

The chain couples TRBV29-1 to TRBJ1-2, with D possibly TRBD1 on 6 matching bases. Germline V lookup: CDR1 SQVTM, CDR2 ANQGSEA. The length of the CDR3 is 14 residues. Trimming left V 3 bases short and J 3 bases short, with 14 bases between. CDR3 bases: TGCAGCGTTGATAATCGGGGGCAGGACTATGGCTACACCTTC. Translated, it gives CSVDNRGQDYGYTF.

As DNA, the CDR3 is TGTGCCAGCTCACCGGGCCGAGGGCCAGAGACCCAGTACTTC. Protein sequence: CASSPGRGPETQYF. V and J are TRBV18 and TRBJ2-5; weak D call: TRBD2 (5 bases). Germline lookup yields CDR1 KGHSH and CDR2 LQKENI. This CDR3 has 14 amino acids. V was cut by 3 bases and J by 4 bases, with 12 bases left in between.

This sequence joins TRBV10-1 and TRBJ1-2, with 11 bases aligning to TRBD1. Germline loops: CDR1 WNHNN, CDR2 SYGVQD (reference sequence). V shed 2 bases and J 4 bases; nucleotides not matched to a gene: 3. The CDR3 runs 15 residues. CDR3 sequence reads: CASSERTGGLYGYTF. CDR3 nucleotide sequence: TGCGCCAGCAGTGAGCGGACAGGGGGCCTCTATGGCTACACCTTC.

The rearrangement links TRBV7-2 to TRBJ2-5; unclear D gene. This CDR3 has 12 amino acids. Germline lookup yields CDR1 SGHTA and CDR2 FQGNSA. Trimming took off 1 base at V and 14 bases at J, with 14 bases between the two ends. The CDR3 sequence: CASSLDGFFQYF. For the CDR3, the DNA is TGTGCCAGCAGCTTAGATGGGTTCTTTCAATACTTC.